This T cell receptor (beta chain) was identified in a study of OX40 agonist ivuxolimab in advanced cancers. Some background on the complete study: Ivuxolimab, which targeted the costimulatory receptor OX40 (CD134), was an agonistic, fully human IgG2 monoclonal antibody. Intravenous ivuxolimab was administered to patients every 2 weeks at six dose levels: 0.01, 0.1, 0.3, 1.5, 3 and 10 mg/kg. Of the approximately 50 dose-escalation patients, hepatocellular carcinoma was present in roughly 19, melanoma in approximately 15, renal cell carcinoma in 9 and head and neck cancer in 9. In the dose-escalation cohort, 65% to 90% of patients were male, and the mean age was approximately 60 years, with a range of roughly 20 to 80. Prior anti-PD-1, anti-PD-L1 or anti-CTLA-4 therapy was permitted, and about two fifths of dose-escalation patients had received checkpoint inhibitors. Partial responses were achieved by three dose-escalation patients, of whom one had hepatocellular carcinoma and two had cutaneous melanoma. The purpose of peripheral TCRbeta sequencing was to test whether ivuxolimab changed TCR sequence diversity and led to clonal T-cell expansion. The monotherapy dose-escalation portion (N = 52 patients) of the phase I ivuxolimab trial is reported in the paper.

As encoded in the germline V gene (reference sequence), CDR1 is MNHEY while CDR2 is SMNVEV. After removal of 10 bases from V and 4 bases from J, the junction retains 3 bases not matched to a gene. Including cysteine and phenylalanine, the CDR3 has 13 amino acids. Only CDR3 DNA is held: 39 bases, read in frame from base 1. The trial excluded patients who had a history of autoimmune disease or who were on systemic immunosuppression. In every dose cohort, peripheral blood was drawn for TCR sequencing at baseline, cycle 4 day 1, and cycle 7 day 1. The samples were drawn from a first-in-human, open-label, multicenter phase I dose-escalation trial of ivuxolimab. Adults with locally advanced or metastatic head and neck squamous cell, hepatocellular, melanoma or renal cell carcinoma were enrolled in the trial. Before TCR sequencing, CD4+ T cells and CD8+ T cells from peripheral blood were sorted into separate populations.

The paper's findings and limits, for the study overall: The antigen specificity of the clonally expanded peripheral T cells was not determined. Low levels of normalized T-cell clonal expansion were also seen in some patients who did not respond. After ivuxolimab, more expanded clones were found on average in CD8+ T cells than in CD4+ T cells. Clonal expansion of both CD4+ and CD8+ blood T cells was observed from baseline to week 6 at doses 0.1 to 3.0 mg/kg. Partial responders in the 0.1-3.0 mg/kg groups had among the lowest normalized peripheral clonal expansion, especially among CD8+ T cells.

To sequence the TCRbeta CDR3 region, genomic DNA was isolated from the sorted cells. The immunoSEQ Assay was used to sequence the TCRbeta CDR3 regions. This immuneACCESS table, as held by TCRdb, lists in-frame sequences with V and J called but not all clones. Of the missing ones, under half trace to an unresolved V gene in checked studies; the others have no known cause. The sample table lists 100,000 to 140,000 clones, approximately 90% of them with a count of one. The top ten hold roughly 1.1% of the sample. As regards this clone: The specificity of this receptor is unknown. Nothing much larger sits one base from this clone, and base qualities are not available.

This TCR derives from an adult with an advanced solid tumor such as melanoma, head and neck, liver or kidney cancer. The rearrangement combines TRBV27 with TRBJ2-3, with 12 bases aligning to TRBD2. The sample consisted of CD4+ or CD8+ T cells sorted from blood, taken in a trial of the OX40 agonist ivuxolimab. This receptor carries the CDR3 CATRLAGADTQYF. Here is the DNA: TGTGCCACCCGACTAGCGGGAGCAGATACGCAGTATTTT.